A single TCR beta chain is shown here with its context. Its antigen remains unidentified. Unique molecular identifiers had been added to the TCR beta cDNA libraries. TCRdb re-analysed the PCR reads in MiXCR, keeping a single row per CDR3 protein. Here the sample spans 650,000 to 850,000 distinct CDR3 sequences, approximately 53% being singletons. Germline CDR1 is SGHVS and CDR2 is FQNEAQ. The CDR3 is 17 residues long. These data are taken from a study of post-analysis software for immune sequencing data. Study-level information: Recorded subtypes: relapsing-remitting, secondary progressive, progressive-relapsing; some patients unannotated.

Findings and caveats of the study: Samples sharing a preparation batch grouped tightly together when assessed by F measure. Controls significantly exceeded multiple sclerosis patients in normalized Chao1 diversity. Higher frequency in patients than in controls was seen for about five TRBV segments, with TRBV5-6, TRBV5-1 and TRBV20-1 among them.

The sequence was collected from a girl aged 10 to 17 with multiple sclerosis. The rearrangement joins TRBV7-8 to TRBJ2-5; TRBD1 matches 11 bases. With the DNA end fitting TRBJ2-7 better, the J assignment may be wrong. Specimen: blood. CDR3 coding DNA: TGTGCCAGCAGCTTAAGGACTTGGACAGGGGGCATAGGCGAGCAGTACTTC. Protein: CASSLRTWTGGIGEQYF.